These 13 T cell receptor delta chains came from one sample sequenced in a study of gamma-delta chains in newborns, infants, children. TCRdb re-processed the reads via CATT. The table shows several thousand delta-chain clones, with over 3% occurring only once. The specimen sequenced was blood. The receptors derive from a child who was a newborn, infant or young child, either healthy, febrile or measles-vaccinated (not recorded which).

For this clone: Different DNA sequences within this sample yield the same CDR3. The chain combines TRDV2 with TRDJ3; 12 bases are shared with TRDD3. Germline trimming cut 0 bases from V and 0 bases from J; bases unmatched to any gene: 8. CDR3 length equals 21 residues. Per germline, CDR1 GEAIGNYY and CDR2 EKD. CDR3 amino acids: CACDTVLGDTPSSWDTRQMFF. CDR3 in DNA: TGTGCCTGTGACACCGTACTGGGGGATACCCCGAGCTCCTGGGACACCCGACAGATGTTTTTC.

The chain carries TRDV1 and TRDJ1, with a weak D call TRDD2 (6 bases). CDR3 length: 19 residues. Germline V lookup: CDR1 TSWWSYY, CDR2 QGS. The V end was cut by 0 bases, the J end by 7 bases, with 27 bases between. In nucleotides, the CDR3 is TGTGCTCTTGGGGAACTATGTCCTACGGGCTGGTGGGCTCAGGGTAAACTCATCTTT. Amino acids: CALGELCPTGWWAQGKLIF.

This clone was found a few times. This chain connects TRDV2 to TRDJ3; TRDD3 matches 7 bases. Per the germline V gene, CDR1 is GEAIGNYY and CDR2 is EKD. The J segment lost 0 bases and the V segment lost 5 bases, leaving 9 bases of the junction unmatched. This CDR3 region has 18 residues. The DNA for the CDR3 is TGTGCCTGTGGCACGGGATACTCTAGCTCCTGGGACACCCGACAGATGTTTTTC. Protein: CACGTGYSSSWDTRQMFF.

The chain employs TRDV1 and TRDJ1, with 9 bases matching TRDD3. Trimming took 5 bases from V and 0 from J; bases not matched to a gene: 16. Germline CDR1 and CDR2: TSWWSYY and QGS. The CDR3 has 19 amino acids. The DNA for the CDR3 is TGTGCTCTTGGGTTTATTTCCTACCTACTGGGGGACTACACCGATAAACTCATCTTT. Its translation: CALGFISYLLGDYTDKLIF.

This clone was seen a handful of times. This may stem from a read error, because a much larger clone lies one nucleotide away. The same CDR3 also results from other DNA sequences found in this sample. The chain uses TRDV2 and TRDJ3, with 7 nucleotides matching TRDD3. CDR3 size: 18 residues. Looked up from germline, CDR1 is GEAIGNYY and CDR2 is EKD. Trimming cost V 0 bases and J 0 bases; bases outside gene matches: 4. For the CDR3, the DNA is TGTGCCTGTGACACCGTTTGGGGGAGCTCCTGGGACACCCGACAGATGTTTTTC. This translates into CACDTVWGSSWDTRQMFF.

Turning to this clone: Distinct nucleotide sequences in the sample also encode this CDR3. The chain's CDR3 is CACDTGGASSWDTRQMFF. For the CDR3, the DNA is TGTGCCTGTGACACCGGAGGAGCCAGCTCCTGGGACACCCGACAGATGTTTTTC. V gene TRDV2 combines with J gene TRDJ3; no firm D call. Germline V gene data show CDR1 as GEAIGNYY and CDR2 as EKD. This CDR3 spans 18 amino acids. V was cut by 0 bases and J by 0 bases, with 11 bases left in between.

The table lists this clone with a few counts. The chain links TRAV29/DV5 to TRDJ1, with 13 positions matching TRDD3. After removal of 3 bases from V and 4 bases from J, the junction contained 9 bases not matched to a gene. This CDR3 has 16 residues. CDR1 is NSMFDY and CDR2 is ISSIKDK in the germline V gene. The CDR3 is CAAKTRTGGYGDKLIF. The CDR3, as DNA: TGTGCAGCAAAGACCCGGACTGGGGGATACGGCGATAAACTCATCTTT.

A few counts support this clone. V gene TRDV1 combines with J gene TRDJ1, with 10 positions matching TRDD3. V lost 0 bases and J lost 0; bases outside the gene matches: 7. Germline lookup yields CDR1 TSWWSYY and CDR2 QGS. The length of the CDR3 is 18 residues. For the CDR3, the DNA is TGTGCTCTTGGGGAACTGTCCTACACTGGGGGATACACCGATAAACTCATCTTT. Its protein product is CALGELSYTGGYTDKLIF.

J is TRDJ3 and V is TRDV2; TRDD3 matches 9 bases. The J gene was missing in TCRdb and was found by matching the end of the DNA to germline. Germline V gives CDR1 GEAIGNYY, CDR2 EKD. V lost 3 bases and J lost 0; bases outside the gene matches: 8. The CDR3 spans 19 residues. This CDR3 is CACDSLGDLYSWDTRQMFF. The CDR3, as DNA: TGTGCCTGTGACTCTCTGGGGGATCTTTACTCCTGGGACACCCGACAGATGTTTTTC.

The chain employs TRDV2 and TRDJ3; TRDD3 agrees at 8 bases. Germline V gene lookup returns CDR1 GEAIGNYY and CDR2 EKD. This CDR3 is 21 amino acids long. The V segment lost 0 bases and the J segment 0 bases; nucleotides outside the gene matches: 12. The CDR3 is CACDTVLGGLSPSWDTRQMFF. CDR3 coding DNA: TGTGCCTGTGACACCGTACTGGGGGGTCTTTCACCCTCCTGGGACACCCGACAGATGTTTTTC.

This clone is classed as medium-sized (0.01 to 0.1%). The J gene is TRDJ2, the V gene TRDV2; 9 bases agree with TRDD3. V shed 3 bases and J 0 bases; nucleotides not matched to a gene: 7. Germline CDR1 reads GEAIGNYY; CDR2 reads EKD. The CDR3 spans 17 residues. CDR3 DNA sequence: TGTGCCTGTGACGTACTGGGGGACCCCTCTTTGACAGCACAACTCTTCTTT. Translated, it gives CACDVLGDPSLTAQLFF.

About this clone itself: Possible read error: a much larger clone is one base away. The chain combines TRDV2 with TRDJ2, with TRDD3 matching over 9 bases. The CDR3 covers 16 residues. Germline CDR1 is GEAIGNYY and CDR2 is EKD. In DNA form, the CDR3 reads TGTGCCCGTGACACCGTGGGGGATACTTTGACAGCACAACTCTTCTTT. Protein product: CARDTVGDTLTAQLFF.

This clone was observed a few times. The chain has TRDV2 and TRDJ4; TRDD3 matches 8 bases. In germline, CDR1 is GEAIGNYY, CDR2 EKD. With 0 bases clipped from V and 0 bases from J, the junction kept 5 bases outside the gene matches. The CDR3 is 15 residues long. CDR3 DNA sequence: TGTGCCTGTGACACCTGGGATACGAAGGCCAGACCCCTGATCTTT. Amino acid sequence: CACDTWDTKARPLIF.